This TCR beta chain was observed in a study of blood T cell repertoires in COVID-19. Sequencing was performed with immunoSEQ multiplex PCR; in TCRdb, only in-frame clones are kept and a portion is missing. Among around 91,000 clones listed, over 75% were seen once. CDR1 and CDR2 from the germline V gene are SEHNR and FQNEAQ (reference sequence). The J segment lost 2 bases and the V segment lost 4 bases, leaving 9 bases of the junction unmatched. The CDR3 consists of 16 residues. This chain joins TRBV7-9 and TRBJ2-7; 9 bases match TRBD1. This TCR came from a human donor in a cohort sampled during active COVID-19. Sequencing input: peripheral blood. The CDR3 region is CASSSPTGGPTYEQYF. The CDR3 DNA follows: TGTGCCAGCAGCTCACCGACAGGGGGACCAACCTACGAGCAGTACTTC.